This T cell receptor beta chain is from a study of T cell responses to AZD1222 COVID-19 vaccine. Overall study context: Pooled in the analysis were second doses at about 4 or about 12 weeks. Findings and limits, study-wide: As reported, nearly half of all spike-specific TCRs target variant regions that are unmutated. Clonal diversity was possibly underestimated, and the donors were mostly white British, with more females.

This clone is a singleton in its sample. What it binds is not known. Profiled with immunoSEQ multiplex PCR; TCRdb holds only in-frame clones, not every one. The repertoire includes tens of thousands of clones, roughly 91% of them detected once, and around 24% sits in the top ten. Germline assignment: CDR1 SGHKS and CDR2 YYEKEE (reference sequence). V shed 0 bases and J shed 2 bases, with 12 bases lying between them. The CDR3 has 15 residues. This rearrangement joins TRBV5-5 to TRBJ2-7; D call uncertain. The sequencing used peripheral blood, collected on day 0 of AZD1222 vaccination. The clonotype comes from an adult in good health. The CDR3 DNA follows: TGTGCCAGCAGCTTGGGGGTAGGAACCCCCTACGAGCAGTACTTC. Translating gives CASSLGVGTPYEQYF.